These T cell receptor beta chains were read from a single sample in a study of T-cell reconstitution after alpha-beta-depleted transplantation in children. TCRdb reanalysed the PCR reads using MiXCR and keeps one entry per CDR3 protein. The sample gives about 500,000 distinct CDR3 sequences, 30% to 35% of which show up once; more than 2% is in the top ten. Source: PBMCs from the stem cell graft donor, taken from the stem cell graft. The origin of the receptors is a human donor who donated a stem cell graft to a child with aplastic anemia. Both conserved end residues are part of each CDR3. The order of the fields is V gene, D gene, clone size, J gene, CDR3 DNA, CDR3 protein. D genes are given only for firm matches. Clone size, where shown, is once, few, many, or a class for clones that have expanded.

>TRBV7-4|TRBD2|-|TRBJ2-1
TGTGCCAGCAGCTCTTCCCCCAGCGGGGGATGGAATGAGCAGTTCTTC
CASSSSPSGGWNEQFF
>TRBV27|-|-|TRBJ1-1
TGTGCCAGCAGACAGAATATTCTCACTGAAGCTTTCTTT
CASRQNILTEAFF
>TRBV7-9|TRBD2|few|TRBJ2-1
TGTGCCAGCAATCTAGCGGGAGGGCCGAAAAATGAGCAGTTCTTC
CASNLAGGPKNEQFF
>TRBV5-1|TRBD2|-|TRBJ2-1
TGCGCCAGCAGCACAACTAGCGGGAGGTACAATGAGCAGTTCTTC
CASSTTSGRYNEQFF
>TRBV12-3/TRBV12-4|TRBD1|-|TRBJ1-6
TGTGCCAGCAGTCCAGAGGACAGGGCGGAATCACCCCTCCACTTT
CASSPEDRAESPLHF
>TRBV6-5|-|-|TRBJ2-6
TGTGCCAGCAGTTACCGACAGAGCTCTGGGGCCAACGTCCTGACTTTC
CASSYRQSSGANVLTF
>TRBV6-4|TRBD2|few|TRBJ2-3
TGTGCCAGCAGTGAGGGAGCGGGAGTTGGCGGCACAGATACGCAGTATTTT
CASSEGAGVGGTDTQYF
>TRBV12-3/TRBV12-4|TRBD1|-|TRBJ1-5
TGTGCCAGCAGGACGACAGGGCTGAGGAATCAGCCCCAGCATTTT
CASRTTGLRNQPQHF
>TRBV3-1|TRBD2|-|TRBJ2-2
TGTGCCAGCACCGGGACTAGCGGGACGGGCGGGGAGCTGTTTTTT
CASTGTSGTGGELFF
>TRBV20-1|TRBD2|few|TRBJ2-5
TGCAGTGCTGGAATAGGACTAGCGGGAAAAGAGACCCAGTACTTC
CSAGIGLAGKETQYF
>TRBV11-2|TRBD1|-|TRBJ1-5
TGTGCCAGCAGCTTATCAGGGGGCACCAATAGCAATCAGCCCCAGCATTTT
CASSLSGGTNSNQPQHF
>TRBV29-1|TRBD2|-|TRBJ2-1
TGCAGCGCCAATGTCCCTTCTAGCGGGAGGGTCGACAATGAGCAGTTCTTC
CSANVPSSGRVDNEQFF
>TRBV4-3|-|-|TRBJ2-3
TGCGCCAGCAGCCAAGATCTAGGCAGGGAGTTTACAGATACGCAGTATTTT
CASSQDLGREFTDTQYF
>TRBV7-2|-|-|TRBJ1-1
TGTGCCAGCAGCTTAACAGAGCTTAACACTGAAGCTTTCTTT
CASSLTELNTEAFF
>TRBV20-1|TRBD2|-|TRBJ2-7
TGCAGTGCTAGAACCCTAGCGGGAGTCTGGGAGCAGTACTTC
CSARTLAGVWEQYF
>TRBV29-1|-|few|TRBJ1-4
TGCAGCGTTGAAGTTCGTCAGGGAGATTTGTGGAAACTGTTTTTT
CSVEVRQGDLWKLFF
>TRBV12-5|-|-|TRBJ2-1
TGTGCTAGTGGTTTGGGTGCAGACAATGAGCAGTTCTTC
CASGLGADNEQFF
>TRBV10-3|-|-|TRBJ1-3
TGTGCTAGCCGGGGGGCTGGAAACACCATATATTTT
CASRGAGNTIYF
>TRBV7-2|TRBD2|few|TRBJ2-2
TGTGCCAGCAGCTTAATGGGAGGGCCGAACACCGGGGAGCTGTTTTTT
CASSLMGGPNTGELFF
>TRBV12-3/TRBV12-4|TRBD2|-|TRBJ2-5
TGTGCCAGCAGTTTCCGACTAGCGGGGTTACTTCAAGAGACCCAGTACTTC
CASSFRLAGLLQETQYF
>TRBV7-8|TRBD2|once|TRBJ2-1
TGTGCCAGCAGCTTAGGCCCCGCTAGCGGGAAGTCAATGATGCAGTTCTTC
CASSLGPASGKSMMQFF
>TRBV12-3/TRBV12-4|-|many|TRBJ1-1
TGTGCCAGCAGTCTAGTTAAGAACACTGAAGCTTTCTTT
CASSLVKNTEAFF
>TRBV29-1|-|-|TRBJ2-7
TGCAGCGTTACAACGACAGTAGGGGCAAGTCAGTACTTC
CSVTTTVGASQYF
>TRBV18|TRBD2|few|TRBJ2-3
TGTGCCAGCTCACCAGCCCTTAGCGGGCCTAGCACAGATACGCAGTATTTT
CASSPALSGPSTDTQYF
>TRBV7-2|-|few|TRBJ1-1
TGTGCCAGCAGCTTATGGGAGAACACTGAAGCTTTCTTT
CASSLWENTEAFF
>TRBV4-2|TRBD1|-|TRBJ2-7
TGTGCCAGCAGCCTGGGACAGGAGACCTACGAGCAGTACTTC
CASSLGQETYEQYF
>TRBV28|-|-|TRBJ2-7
TGTGCCAGCAGTTTACCTGCAGGATCCTACGAGCAGTACTTC
CASSLPAGSYEQYF
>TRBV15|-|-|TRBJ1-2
TGTGCCACCAGGGAGTGGCCTATGAGTGGCTACACCTTC
CATREWPMSGYTF
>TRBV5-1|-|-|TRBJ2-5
TGCGCCAGCAACCCAGGCGGGACGGGACGAGAGACCCAGTACTTC
CASNPGGTGRETQYF
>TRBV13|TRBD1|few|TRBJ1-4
TGTGCCAGCAGCTTGAGTCCCGGCCGGGACAGACTGTTTTTT
CASSLSPGRDRLFF
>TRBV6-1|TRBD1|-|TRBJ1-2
TGTGCCAGCAATCCCGGGACAGGGGGTAACTATGGCTACACCTTC
CASNPGTGGNYGYTF
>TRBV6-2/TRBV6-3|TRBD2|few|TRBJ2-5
TGTGCCAGCAGTTACCCTGGGACTAGCGGGAGCCGAGAGACCCAGTACTTC
CASSYPGTSGSRETQYF
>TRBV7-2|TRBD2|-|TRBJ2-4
TGTGCCAGCAGCCCTAGGCGGGGAGGGGCCAAAAACATTCAGTACTTC
CASSPRRGGAKNIQYF
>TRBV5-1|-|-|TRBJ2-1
TGCGCCAGCAGCGGCCGGCCGGTCGGCGATGAGCAGTTCTTC
CASSGRPVGDEQFF
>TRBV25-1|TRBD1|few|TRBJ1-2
TGTGCCAGCAGTGACCGGGACAGGGATGGCTACACCTTC
CASSDRDRDGYTF
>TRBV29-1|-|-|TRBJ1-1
TGCAGCGTATCCGAGTGGGGACAACCAAACACTGAAGCTTTCTTT
CSVSEWGQPNTEAFF
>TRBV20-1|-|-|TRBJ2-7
TGCAGTGCTCGGGGGCGGGATGGATACGAGCAGTACTTC
CSARGRDGYEQYF
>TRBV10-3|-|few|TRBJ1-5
TGTGCCATCAGTGAGGGCGCAGGGTGGGGTCAGCCCCAGCATTTT
CAISEGAGWGQPQHF
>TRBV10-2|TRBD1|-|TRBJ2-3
TGCGCCAGCGGGAACACACAGGGGACAGATACGCAGTATTTT
CASGNTQGTDTQYF
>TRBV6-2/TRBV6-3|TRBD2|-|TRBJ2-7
TGTGCCAGCAGTTACGAGGCTAGCGGGAGCTCCTACGAGCAGTACTTC
CASSYEASGSSYEQYF
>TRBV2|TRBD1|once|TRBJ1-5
TGTGCCAGCACTATGGGGACAGGGGGCCAGCCCCAGCATTTT
CASTMGTGGQPQHF
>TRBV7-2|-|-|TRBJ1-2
TGTGCCAGCAGCTTGTCACGGGAGGCTAACTATGGCTACACCTTC
CASSLSREANYGYTF
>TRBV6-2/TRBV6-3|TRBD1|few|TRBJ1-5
TGTGCCAGCAGTTACGATAGGACAGGGCTGAATCAGCCCCAGCATTTT
CASSYDRTGLNQPQHF
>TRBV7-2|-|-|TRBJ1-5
TGTGCCAGCGGCCACACAGCCCAGCCCCAGCATTTT
CASGHTAQPQHF
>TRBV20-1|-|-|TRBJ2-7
TGCAGTGCTAGGGGCTTTGCGGAGGTCAATTTCTACGAGCAGTACTTC
CSARGFAEVNFYEQYF
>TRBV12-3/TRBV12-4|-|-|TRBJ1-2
TGTGCCAGCAGTTTAAGTCGACTTTTAGCCAGTGGCTACACCTTC
CASSLSRLLASGYTF
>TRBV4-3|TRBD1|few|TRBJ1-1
TGCGCCAGCAGCCACTGGGGACAGCCCGAGAGTGCTTTCTTT
CASSHWGQPESAFF
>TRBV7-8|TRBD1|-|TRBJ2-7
TGTGCCAGCAGCTTAGGGACAGGGTTGGGCCACGAGCAGTACTTC
CASSLGTGLGHEQYF
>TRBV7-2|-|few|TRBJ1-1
TGTGCCAGCAGCTTTCAATCGACAGGCGCGGGGACTGAAGCTTTCTTT
CASSFQSTGAGTEAFF
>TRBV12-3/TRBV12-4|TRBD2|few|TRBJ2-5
TGTGCCAGCGGCCTTAGCGGGAGCCAAGAGACCCAGTACTTC
CASGLSGSQETQYF
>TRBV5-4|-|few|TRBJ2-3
TGTGCCAGTCGGAGCGGGAGCACAGATACGCAGTATTTT
CASRSGSTDTQYF
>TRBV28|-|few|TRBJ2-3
TGTGCCAGCAGTTTAGCTAACCTAGATACGCAGTATTTT
CASSLANLDTQYF
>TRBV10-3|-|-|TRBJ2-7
TGTGCCATCAGTGATGTAAAAAACCCCACCAACGAGCAGTACTTC
CAISDVKNPTNEQYF